This T cell receptor beta chain was captured in a study of shared clonotypes between healthy human individuals. Study outcomes and limitations: Represented diversity (both genetic and exposure-history) was limited by the small number of donors.

Concerning this clone itself: As yet, its antigen is unknown.

Assay runs were performed at deep level. The genomic DNA of each subset was split evenly across several immunoSEQ plates. As processed by the authors: Filtering differed, since immunoSEQ gave only junction sequences and no quality scores. The protocol was immunoSEQ multiplex PCR, while the TCRdb copy is restricted to in-frame clones and leaves out a portion. V, J and clone size are taken as reported in that table, and D and trimming were inferred from the DNA itself. The sample lists about 490,000 clones; roughly 80% were seen once. The V end lost 1 base, the J end lost 2 bases, and 16 bases lay between the germline ends. CDR3 length equals 17 residues. CDR1 is SEHNR and CDR2 is FQNEAQ in the germline V gene (reference sequence).

This receptor was taken from a woman between 40 and 55 years old in good health. Some clones in this sample may be carry-over from other donors' samples. The chain uses TRBV7-9 and TRBJ2-3, with D possibly TRBD2 on 6 matching bases. The sequencing input was PBMCs. As DNA, the CDR3 is TGTGCCAGCAGCTTAGGGCGGGCGGGAACTCTCACAGATACGCAGTATTTT. Translated: CASSLGRAGTLTDTQYF. The whole variable domain, filled in from reference TRBV7-9 and TRBJ2-3, reads DTGVSQNPRHKITKRGQNVTFRCDPISEHNRLYWYRQTLGQGPEFLTYFQNEAQLEKSRLLSDRFSAERPKGSFSTLEIQRTEQGDSAMYLCASSLGRAGTLTDTQYFGPGTRLTVL.